Listed below are T cell receptor beta chains from one sample, sequenced in a study of cytomegalovirus exposure and HLA in healthy donors. Generated by immunoSEQ multiplex PCR, the TCRdb table keeps only in-frame clones and is missing some. This sample carries 150,000 to 200,000 clones, approximately 85% of them seen once, and the ten largest clones take roughly 1.5%. The sequencing input was PBMCs. All receptors derive from a woman between 18 and 29 years old in good health and CMV-seronegative. The CDR3 runs from the conserved cysteine through the conserved F or W. Fields, in order: J gene, V gene, clone size, D gene, CDR3 protein, CDR3 DNA. A D gene is named only where the DNA matches it firmly. The size entry is marked missing in some rows and otherwise reads once, few, many or a size class.

J gene: TRBJ1-5
V gene: TRBV7-8
clone size: -
D gene: -
CDR3 protein: CASSDYRVGGNQPQHF
CDR3 DNA: TGTGCCAGCAGCGACTACCGGGTGGGAGGCAATCAGCCCCAGCATTTT

J gene: TRBJ1-2
V gene: TRBV5-1
clone size: once
D gene: -
CDR3 protein: CASSLGTLYEGYTF
CDR3 DNA: TGCGCCAGCAGCTTGGGGACACTCTACGAGGGCTACACCTTC

J gene: TRBJ2-2
V gene: TRBV7-9
clone size: -
D gene: -
CDR3 protein: CASTPLTGELFF
CDR3 DNA: TGTGCCAGCACCCCGTTAACCGGGGAGCTGTTTTTT

J gene: TRBJ2-1
V gene: TRBV5-1
clone size: -
D gene: TRBD1
CDR3 protein: CASSSGTGVNEQFF
CDR3 DNA: TGCGCCAGCAGCTCTGGGACAGGGGTCAATGAGCAGTTCTTC

J gene: TRBJ2-1
V gene: TRBV5-1
clone size: -
D gene: -
CDR3 protein: CASSSSTSSYNEQFF
CDR3 DNA: TGCGCCAGCAGCTCTAGCACAAGCTCCTACAATGAGCAGTTCTTC

J gene: TRBJ2-5
V gene: TRBV6-5
clone size: -
D gene: TRBD1
CDR3 protein: CASSYSMSRGQETQYF
CDR3 DNA: TGTGCCAGCAGTTACTCGATGTCCAGGGGGCAAGAGACCCAGTACTTC

J gene: TRBJ2-3
V gene: TRBV7-7
clone size: -
D gene: TRBD2
CDR3 protein: CASRSSGGDPDTQYF
CDR3 DNA: TGTGCCAGCAGGAGTAGCGGGGGGGACCCAGATACGCAGTATTTT

J gene: TRBJ2-7
V gene: TRBV4-2
clone size: once
D gene: TRBD1
CDR3 protein: CASSRPTGTGGLVVSYEQYF
CDR3 DNA: TGTGCCAGCAGCCGACCAACCGGGACAGGGGGCCTAGTAGTTTCCTACGAGCAGTACTTC

J gene: TRBJ2-7
V gene: TRBV11-2
clone size: -
D gene: TRBD1
CDR3 protein: CASSWGQGAYEQYF
CDR3 DNA: TGTGCCAGCAGCTGGGGACAGGGGGCCTACGAGCAGTACTTC

J gene: TRBJ1-5
V gene: TRBV29-1
clone size: -
D gene: -
CDR3 protein: CSVGQDSGGNQPQHF
CDR3 DNA: TGCAGCGTTGGACAGGACTCGGGCGGCAATCAGCCCCAGCATTTT

J gene: TRBJ1-5
V gene: TRBV4-1
clone size: -
D gene: TRBD1
CDR3 protein: CASSQGVGYSNQPQHF
CDR3 DNA: TGCGCCAGCAGTCAGGGGGTGGGGTATAGCAATCAGCCCCAGCATTTT

J gene: TRBJ2-2
V gene: TRBV5-1
clone size: few
D gene: -
CDR3 protein: CASSGIQGGTGELFF
CDR3 DNA: TGCGCCAGCAGCGGGATTCAGGGAGGCACCGGGGAGCTGTTTTTT

J gene: TRBJ2-1
V gene: TRBV14
clone size: -
D gene: -
CDR3 protein: CASSQDLAVYNEQFF
CDR3 DNA: TGTGCCAGCAGCCAAGATCTGGCCGTTTACAATGAGCAGTTCTTC

J gene: TRBJ2-5
V gene: TRBV19
clone size: -
D gene: -
CDR3 protein: CASSRGETQYF
CDR3 DNA: TGTGCCAGTAGTCGGGGGGAGACCCAGTACTTC

J gene: TRBJ1-2
V gene: TRBV7-8
clone size: few
D gene: -
CDR3 protein: CASSFPGAQNNGYTF
CDR3 DNA: TGTGCCAGCAGCTTTCCAGGGGCACAAAATAATGGCTACACCTTC

J gene: TRBJ2-7
V gene: TRBV4-1
clone size: -
D gene: TRBD1
CDR3 protein: CASSQGLTGFYEQYF
CDR3 DNA: TGCGCCAGCAGCCAAGGGTTGACAGGGTTCTACGAGCAGTACTTC

J gene: TRBJ2-7
V gene: TRBV7-2
clone size: -
D gene: TRBD2
CDR3 protein: CASSRTSGSGEQYF
CDR3 DNA: TGTGCCAGCTCCCGGACTAGCGGGAGTGGCGAGCAGTACTTC

J gene: TRBJ2-1
V gene: TRBV19
clone size: -
D gene: TRBD2
CDR3 protein: CAGLAGSPPLLEQFF
CDR3 DNA: TGTGCCGGACTAGCGGGCAGCCCCCCACTTTTGGAGCAGTTCTTC

J gene: TRBJ2-7
V gene: TRBV6-5
clone size: -
D gene: -
CDR3 protein: CASSYSLRSSYEQYF
CDR3 DNA: TGTGCCAGCAGTTACTCCCTAAGGAGCTCCTACGAGCAGTACTTC

J gene: TRBJ1-2
V gene: TRBV4-1
clone size: -
D gene: TRBD1
CDR3 protein: CASSHPDRLGGYTF
CDR3 DNA: TGCGCCAGCAGCCACCCGGACAGGCTCGGTGGCTACACCTTC

J gene: TRBJ1-6
V gene: TRBV6-4
clone size: -
D gene: TRBD1
CDR3 protein: CASSDQILFLIFGGQGKNNSPLHF
CDR3 DNA: TGTGCCAGCAGCGACCAAATTTTGTTCTTAATCTTTGGTGGACAGGGGAAGAATAATTCACCCCTCCACTTT

J gene: TRBJ2-3
V gene: TRBV5-1
clone size: -
D gene: TRBD2
CDR3 protein: CASSLELAEITDTQYF
CDR3 DNA: TGCGCCAGCAGCTTGGAACTAGCGGAAATCACAGATACGCAGTATTTT

J gene: TRBJ2-7
V gene: TRBV10-3
clone size: -
D gene: -
CDR3 protein: CAISEPNSGSEQYF
CDR3 DNA: TGTGCCATCAGTGAGCCCAACTCTGGTTCCGAGCAGTACTTC

J gene: TRBJ1-1
V gene: TRBV6-5
clone size: -
D gene: TRBD1
CDR3 protein: CASSNPGQGNTEAFF
CDR3 DNA: TGTGCCAGCAGCAACCCGGGACAGGGGAACACTGAAGCTTTCTTT

J gene: TRBJ2-1
V gene: TRBV7-9
clone size: -
D gene: -
CDR3 protein: CASSPPSRGSYNEQFF
CDR3 DNA: TGTGCCAGCAGCCCCCCGTCACGGGGCTCCTACAATGAGCAGTTCTTC

J gene: TRBJ1-2
V gene: TRBV5-1
clone size: -
D gene: -
CDR3 protein: CASSRGIYGYTF
CDR3 DNA: TGCGCCAGCAGCCGGGGGATCTATGGCTACACCTTC

J gene: TRBJ2-2
V gene: TRBV6-4
clone size: many
D gene: TRBD2
CDR3 protein: CASSGTSTGELFF
CDR3 DNA: TGTGCCAGCAGTGGGACTAGCACCGGGGAGCTGTTTTTT

J gene: TRBJ2-4
V gene: TRBV5-1
clone size: -
D gene: TRBD1
CDR3 protein: CASSLVAGQGNIQYF
CDR3 DNA: TGCGCCAGCAGCTTGGTTGCCGGACAGGGAAACATTCAGTACTTC

J gene: TRBJ2-7
V gene: TRBV27
clone size: -
D gene: -
CDR3 protein: CASSLVPFSYEQYF
CDR3 DNA: TGTGCCAGCAGTCTAGTTCCCTTCTCCTACGAGCAGTACTTC

J gene: TRBJ2-3
V gene: TRBV6-5
clone size: -
D gene: -
CDR3 protein: CASSYGAQGTDTQYF
CDR3 DNA: TGTGCCAGCAGTTACGGGGCACAGGGCACCGATACGCAGTATTTT

J gene: TRBJ1-2
V gene: TRBV28
clone size: -
D gene: TRBD1
CDR3 protein: CASTLDGQAYGYTF
CDR3 DNA: TGTGCCAGCACCCTAGATGGACAGGCCTATGGCTACACCTTC

J gene: TRBJ1-2
V gene: TRBV4-1
clone size: -
D gene: -
CDR3 protein: CASSQDLRRLHHVSNGYTF
CDR3 DNA: TGCGCCAGCAGCCAAGATCTACGGAGACTCCACCATGTATCGAATGGCTACACCTTC

J gene: TRBJ2-1
V gene: TRBV4-1
clone size: -
D gene: TRBD1
CDR3 protein: CASSQQDRVGNEQFF
CDR3 DNA: TGCGCCAGCAGCCAACAGGACAGGGTGGGCAATGAGCAGTTCTTC

J gene: TRBJ1-3
V gene: TRBV10-3
clone size: -
D gene: -
CDR3 protein: CATGSPGVGNTIYF
CDR3 DNA: TGTGCCACCGGAAGTCCAGGGGTGGGAAACACCATATATTTT

J gene: TRBJ1-1
V gene: TRBV5-1
clone size: once
D gene: TRBD1
CDR3 protein: CASGQGLNTEAFF
CDR3 DNA: TGCGCCAGCGGACAGGGCTTGAACACTGAAGCTTTCTTT

J gene: TRBJ2-3
V gene: TRBV30
clone size: -
D gene: -
CDR3 protein: CAWDRTDTQYF
CDR3 DNA: TGTGCCTGGGACAGAACAGATACGCAGTATTTT

J gene: TRBJ2-4
V gene: TRBV11-2
clone size: -
D gene: TRBD1
CDR3 protein: CASRTLQGSGNIQYF
CDR3 DNA: TGTGCCAGCAGGACCCTACAGGGGTCAGGAAACATTCAGTACTTC

J gene: TRBJ2-7
V gene: TRBV10-3
clone size: -
D gene: -
CDR3 protein: CAISESGDPGSSGEQYF
CDR3 DNA: TGTGCCATCAGTGAGTCGGGCGATCCGGGGTCCTCGGGGGAGCAGTACTTC

J gene: TRBJ2-7
V gene: TRBV18
clone size: -
D gene: -
CDR3 protein: CASSPLEDKTYEQYF
CDR3 DNA: TGTGCCAGCTCACCCTTAGAGGACAAAACCTACGAGCAGTACTTC

J gene: TRBJ1-1
V gene: TRBV14
clone size: -
D gene: TRBD1
CDR3 protein: CASSPWTGGRTEAFF
CDR3 DNA: TGTGCCAGCAGCCCGTGGACAGGGGGTAGGACTGAAGCTTTCTTT

J gene: TRBJ2-5
V gene: TRBV10-3
clone size: -
D gene: -
CDR3 protein: CAISEPSETQYF
CDR3 DNA: TGTGCCATCAGTGAGCCCTCGGAGACCCAGTACTTC

J gene: TRBJ2-5
V gene: TRBV2
clone size: few
D gene: -
CDR3 protein: CASSRVETQYF
CDR3 DNA: TGTGCCAGCAGTCGAGTGGAGACCCAGTACTTC

J gene: TRBJ2-7
V gene: TRBV5-1
clone size: -
D gene: -
CDR3 protein: CASIYSKSPYEQYF
CDR3 DNA: TGCGCCAGCATCTACAGCAAGTCTCCCTACGAGCAGTACTTC

J gene: TRBJ2-1
V gene: TRBV5-6
clone size: -
D gene: -
CDR3 protein: CASTPQGKTYNEQFF
CDR3 DNA: TGTGCCAGCACTCCACAGGGAAAAACGTACAATGAGCAGTTCTTC

J gene: TRBJ2-3
V gene: TRBV5-4
clone size: few
D gene: -
CDR3 protein: CASSWWGADTQYF
CDR3 DNA: TGTGCCAGCAGCTGGTGGGGGGCAGATACGCAGTATTTT

J gene: TRBJ2-7
V gene: TRBV19
clone size: -
D gene: -
CDR3 protein: CASRRAGTYEQYF
CDR3 DNA: TGTGCCAGTAGGCGGGCAGGAACCTACGAGCAGTACTTC

J gene: TRBJ2-2
V gene: TRBV11-2
clone size: once
D gene: TRBD1
CDR3 protein: CASSLGPGQNLNTGELFF
CDR3 DNA: TGTGCCAGCAGCTTAGGTCCGGGACAGAACTTGAACACCGGGGAGCTGTTTTTT

J gene: TRBJ2-7
V gene: TRBV5-1
clone size: -
D gene: TRBD1
CDR3 protein: CASSPGTEVYEQYF
CDR3 DNA: TGCGCCAGCAGCCCGGGGACAGAGGTCTACGAGCAGTACTTC

J gene: TRBJ2-1
V gene: TRBV6-5
clone size: -
D gene: TRBD2
CDR3 protein: CASSESGSSYNEQFF
CDR3 DNA: TGTGCCAGCAGCGAAAGCGGGAGCTCCTACAATGAGCAGTTCTTC

J gene: TRBJ2-3
V gene: TRBV2
clone size: -
D gene: -
CDR3 protein: CATEPTRFGDTQYF
CDR3 DNA: TGTGCCACCGAACCCACTCGGTTCGGGGATACGCAGTATTTT

J gene: TRBJ2-4
V gene: TRBV4-2
clone size: -
D gene: TRBD1
CDR3 protein: CASSPGVPQDRAPKNIQYF
CDR3 DNA: TGTGCCAGCAGCCCTGGGGTCCCGCAAGACAGGGCACCCAAAAACATTCAGTACTTC

J gene: TRBJ1-6
V gene: TRBV18
clone size: -
D gene: -
CDR3 protein: CASSPPESAGSPLHF
CDR3 DNA: TGTGCCAGCTCACCACCGGAGTCCGCGGGGTCACCCCTCCACTTT

J gene: TRBJ1-6
V gene: TRBV18
clone size: -
D gene: -
CDR3 protein: CASSPGEHSPLHF
CDR3 DNA: TGTGCCAGCTCACCGGGCGAGCATTCACCCCTCCACTTT